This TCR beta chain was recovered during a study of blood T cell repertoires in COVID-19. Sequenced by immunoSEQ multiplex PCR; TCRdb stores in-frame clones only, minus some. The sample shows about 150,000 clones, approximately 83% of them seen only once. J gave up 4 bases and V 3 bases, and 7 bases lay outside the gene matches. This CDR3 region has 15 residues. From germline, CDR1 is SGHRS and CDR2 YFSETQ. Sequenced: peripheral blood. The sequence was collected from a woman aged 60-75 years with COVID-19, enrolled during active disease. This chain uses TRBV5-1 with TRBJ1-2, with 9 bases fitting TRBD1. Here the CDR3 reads CASSSDGQGSYGYTF. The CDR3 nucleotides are TGCGCCAGCAGCTCCGATGGACAGGGGAGCTATGGCTACACCTTC.